This TCR beta chain stems from a study of cytomegalovirus exposure and HLA in healthy donors (dated by TCRdb to between 2016 and 2019). With respect to the entire study: In an earlier analysis of 450 to 750 of the donors, approximately 260 Gb of sequence data and just under 120 million unique TCR beta sequences from about 190 million T cells were reported. The study aimed to test whether cataloging public T cell receptors could reveal signatures of past pathogen exposure. Genome-wide SNP genotypes for about three fifths of the 666 donors were used in a later genetic analysis, which treated that subset as a discovery cohort. High-throughput TCR immunosequencing, statistical association of individual TCRs with disease status, and machine learning were combined to predict cytomegalovirus infection status. Several DR-DQ haplotypes were treated as single units for association and clustering because of strong linkage in the cohort. The study used immunosequencing to profile the T cell repertoires of about 670 subjects and linked those repertoires to cytomegalovirus serostatus. In addition to the first cohort of around 670 subjects, a separate validation cohort of 120 different subjects was used. In a later analysis, previously published TCR beta repertoires from roughly 710 donors were re-analyzed and high-resolution HLA genotyping was added so that TCR occurrence patterns could be studied. Typing coverage differed by locus: A, B, C, DRB1 and DQB1 were typed in about 620-640 donors, DQA1 in 522, DPA1 in 600 to 610, and DPB1 in approximately 450. An early release that covered about 600 HLA-typed donors contained approximately 290 gigabases of sequencing data and 70 million to 100 million unique TCR sequences. All discovery cohort repertoires had been generated on a single sequencing platform. The later analysis used no new phenotypic data to find candidate immune exposures, relying instead on TCR beta sequences and their occurrence across donors. Donor age, sex, ethnicity and CMV serostatus were compiled alongside the repertoire data. Of the 300 to 450 genotyped donors, over 65% fell in the genetic ancestry cluster associated with self-reported Caucasian donors. Both class I and class II loci were covered by HLA typing, at four-digit resolution. Across 398 genotyped donors of the cohort, an average of roughly 230,000 unique TCR beta nucleotide sequences per donor were sequenced, and approximately 17% of those sequences were non-productive. To decide whether each TCR beta V gene segment behaved as functional or pseudogenic, an earlier analysis of fewer than 750 of the donors relied on high-throughput TCR beta sequencing. Points the paper makes about the study in general: Sequencing depth was assumed to be roughly uniform across donors in the presence/absence analyses, though that assumption may not hold. In a later analysis, the rate of TCR association differed among HLA loci, with DRB1 alleles having the most associated TCRs and HLA-C alleles having the fewest. A total of fewer than 200 TCR beta chains were listed by the study as associated with cytomegalovirus. A further reported finding was that TCR beta sequences accurately predicted the HLA-A and HLA-B alleles for most subjects in the first cohort. For the cohort, immune exposure information was limited to CMV serostatus. According to a later genetic analysis, donors in an Asian-associated ancestry cluster had fewer N-insertions in productive TCRs than the approximately 710-donor mean. Strong co-occurrence of HLA alleles, especially DR and DQ, made assigning TCR associations to individual alleles difficult. In an earlier analysis of 587 of the donors, most TCR beta V segments appeared in productive rearrangements about 90% or about 30% of the time, broadly matching IMGT annotations. The classifier was reported to diagnose cytomegalovirus status with high specificity and sensitivity in both the original and validation cohorts. A later analysis found that HLA-associated TCR beta chains were more clonally expanded and had lower generation probabilities than equally common non-associated chains. According to a later analysis, most CMV-associated TCR beta chains appeared to be HLA-restricted, and the HLA associations seemed to be driven largely by CMV exposure. The sequencing pipeline was judged likely to have produced a cluster of highly shared sequence variants as a technical artifact. Linkage disequilibrium might explain the correlated functional status among segregating V segments, but an unknown experimental factor could not be ruled out. The cohort was sequenced for TCR beta chains only, and without alpha or paired-chain data the features that could be detected were limited. HLA typing was unavailable for some donors at each locus, so association tests used only the typed subset. Because the 87-base-pair reads could not distinguish some IMGT-functional V segments, including TRBV6-2 and TRBV6-3, those segments were excluded. Because counts were too low, 15 to 20 rarely observed V segments, including chromosome 9 orphons, were left out of the earlier analysis of approximately 580 of the donors. Three of the identified cytomegalovirus-associated TCR beta chains were confirmed in vitro to be specific for cytomegalovirus antigens. In a later analysis, around 17,000 TCR beta sequences were associated with specific HLA alleles at a false discovery rate of 0.05. According to a later analysis, parvovirus B19, influenza, CMV and Epstein-Barr virus appeared linked to several top co-occurrence clusters. An association between a missense DCLRE1C variant and V-gene and J-gene trimming of TCR beta chains was found in a later genetic analysis and replicated in an independent cohort. It was suggested by the authors that the approach could potentially be generalized to other disease states and immunological phenotypes. Most TCR sequences were seen in very few donors, while some public TCRs were found in many individuals.

Points on this clone: Its antigen has not been determined. No clone much larger than this one lies a single base away; base qualities are absent.

In total, approximately 610 healthy bone marrow donors made up the cohort. At the time of sampling, all cohort members were nominally healthy, though unrecorded immune exposures were likely present. The donor tested CMV seronegative and was one of the 352 seronegative cohort members. A peripheral blood sample was provided by each donor, and peripheral blood mononuclear cells were used for TCR beta sequencing. Genomic DNA extraction from the blood cell samples was performed with the Qiagen DNeasy Blood Extraction Kit. To prepare the library, the immunoSEQ multiplex PCR assay was applied. For the multiplex PCR, a mixture combining 60 forward primers for TCR Vbeta segments and 13 reverse primers for TCR Jbeta segments was used. The CDR3 region of rearranged TCR beta genes was amplified from genomic DNA by a multiplex PCR assay. The amplified TCR beta libraries were sequenced on the Illumina HiSeq System as 87-base-pair reads. The original methods were these. A later analysis counted about 80 million unique TCR beta chains across the 650 to 700 repertoires, and roughly 10 million of these chains were shared by at least two donors. Raw reads were error-corrected and collapsed into unique sequences with a nearest-neighbor algorithm that merged closely related sequences to remove PCR and sequencing errors. To assign V, D and J gene segments, CDR3 sequences were aligned to IMGT reference sequences. For a sequence to be retained, at least a six-nucleotide match to both a V gene segment and a J gene segment was required. Rearrangements were classified as productive when the CDR3 lacked stop codons and remained in frame with V and J, and all other rearrangements were classified as non-productive. CDR3 was defined by IMGT convention, running from the second conserved V-encoded cysteine to the conserved J-encoded phenylalanine. The earlier analysis of 587 of the donors excluded sequences that lacked an unambiguous match to a single V gene segment. An earlier analysis of approximately 590 of the donors called V segments functional above 56.7% productive rearrangements and segregating when the between-donor standard deviation exceeded 5%. A statistical classification framework was built for diagnosing cytomegalovirus status from the catalog of TCR beta chain sequences. V and J gene assignment, in a later analysis, came from comparing TCR nucleotide sequences with IMGT/GENE-DB human TR gene sequences. Using the TCRdist pipeline, a later analysis assigned CDR3 sequences along with most-parsimonious VDJ recombination scenarios. In a later analysis, each TCR beta chain was defined by its CDR3 amino acid sequence together with its V-gene family, and reads lacking a unique V-gene family were excluded. To address suspected cross-contamination and a sequencing artifact, a later analysis removed roughly 640 highly shared, low-generation-probability nucleotide sequences. In a later analysis, a clonal expansion index for each public chain was calculated from normalized within-repertoire ranks of inferred template counts. A later analysis computed generation probabilities with a VDJ recombination model fitted to out-of-frame rearrangements, and checked the results against IGoR. In a later analysis, hypergeometric tests were used to score TCR-TCR, TCR-HLA and TCR-CMV co-occurrence, with a repertoire-size bias correction applied to TCR pairs. To estimate false discovery rates, a later analysis permuted the HLA or CMV assignments 20 times. In a later analysis, co-occurring TCRs were grouped with DBSCAN, and TCRdist sequence similarity was added when clustering was performed within HLA-allele-positive subsets. Co-occurrence clustering excluded repertoires with fewer than 30,000 or more than 120,000 public chains, plus five with anomalous nucleotide sharing. TCRdb limited this immuneACCESS table to in-frame rearrangements with V and J called. A share of clones is missing; checked studies link under half to unresolved V genes, and the rest is unexplained. The DNA gave D and trimming, while V, J and clone size come from that table. The sample profile shows under 150,000 clones; approximately 81% of them were found once. The ten biggest clones cover 3.9% of the sample.

The CDR3 holds 15 amino acids from the cysteine to the phenylalanine. The kept DNA is CDR3 alone, 45 bases in frame from the first base. Reading the germline V gene gives CDR1 LGHNA and CDR2 YSLEER. V gives up 0 bases and J gives up 3 bases, and the segment between their germline ends measures 11 bases. This TCR was sampled from a woman in her thirties in good health and CMV-seronegative. The chain links TRBV4-3 with TRBJ1-2, and TRBD1 may be the D gene, going by 5 matching bases. The sample was PBMCs. The CDR3: CASSQDARADYGYTF. The bases read TGCGCCAGCAGCCAAGACGCCAGGGCTGACTATGGCTACACCTTC.